Given below is one T cell receptor beta chain in context. The CDR3 consists of 18 residues. The germline CDR1 and CDR2 sequences are LGHNA and YSLEER. V shed 4 bases and J shed 0 bases, with 18 bases lying between them. This sample is part of a study of CD8 T cells in Susac syndrome. RNA, at roughly 0.45 to 1 ug, was reverse transcribed with random hexamers. TCRdb fed the immunoSEQ multiplex PCR reads into MiXCR, producing one record per CDR3 protein. The sample records about 57,000 distinct CDR3 sequences, roughly 93% being singletons. The material sequenced was CD8+ T cells from PBMCs. This chain uses TRBV4-3 with TRBJ1-4; perhaps TRBD1 as D (6 bases). The origin of this receptor is a human donor with multiple sclerosis. The CDR3 protein is CASSLTWSGQSTNEKLFF. The CDR3 DNA is TGCGCCAGCAGCCTAACCTGGAGCGGACAGTCAACTAATGAAAAACTGTTTTTT.